This T cell receptor beta chain comes out of a study of blood T cell repertoires in COVID-19. Study at large: Samples taken during acute and convalescent COVID-19 were collected in the United States, Italy and Spain. Nucleic acid was either cDNA or gDNA, and it came from T cells, B-cell-depleted T cells, or PBMCs.

TCRdb keeps only in-frame clones here, not all; method: immunoSEQ multiplex PCR. The sample yields approximately 200,000 clones, 90% seen once. Germline V gene data show CDR1 as LGHNA and CDR2 as YSLEER. CDR3 length: 16 amino acids. V was clipped by 6 bases and J by 9 bases; unmatched bases: 11. Seattle enrolled patients during active infection and tracked them longitudinally. The chain carries TRBV4-3 and TRBJ1-6; TRBD1 aligns across 10 bases. The sequencing sample was made of peripheral blood. The TCR was taken from a man aged 25 to 40 with COVID-19, enrolled during active disease. CDR3 in amino acids: CASRESSGTGASPLHF. CDR3 in DNA: TGCGCCAGCAGAGAGAGCAGTGGGACAGGGGCTTCACCCCTCCACTTT.